This T cell receptor beta chain was recovered during a study of T-cell reconstitution after alpha-beta-depleted transplantation in children. CDR3 length: 17 residues. J gave up 9 bases and V 4 bases, and 9 bases lay outside the gene matches. Turning to this clonotype: Antigen specificity is unknown.

Study-wide points: Expanded graft clones numbering several hundred reportedly gave rise to alpha-beta T cells about two months after transplant. The high TCRbeta diversity at day 60 in some patients came from surviving recipient T cells and thymic progenitors.

The TCRbeta library was prepared with unique molecular identifiers. A single record per CDR3 protein comes from TCRdb applying MiXCR to the PCR reads. The profile shows 500,000 or so distinct CDR3 sequences, roughly 10% of them singletons. The sequence derives from a female patient aged 2-15 years who had a stem cell transplant for aplastic anemia, so the T cells may come from the graft donor. Sequences were derived from PBMCs, mostly from graft donor cells, sampled 180 days after TCRalphabeta/CD19-depleted stem cell transplant. V and J are TRBV12-3 or TRBV12-4 and TRBJ2-1; 16 positions match TRBD2. The DNA of the CDR3 is TGTGCCAGCAGTTCTCCGGGACTAGCGGGAGGGCCTGTTGAGCAGTTCTTC. Its protein product is CASSSPGLAGGPVEQFF.